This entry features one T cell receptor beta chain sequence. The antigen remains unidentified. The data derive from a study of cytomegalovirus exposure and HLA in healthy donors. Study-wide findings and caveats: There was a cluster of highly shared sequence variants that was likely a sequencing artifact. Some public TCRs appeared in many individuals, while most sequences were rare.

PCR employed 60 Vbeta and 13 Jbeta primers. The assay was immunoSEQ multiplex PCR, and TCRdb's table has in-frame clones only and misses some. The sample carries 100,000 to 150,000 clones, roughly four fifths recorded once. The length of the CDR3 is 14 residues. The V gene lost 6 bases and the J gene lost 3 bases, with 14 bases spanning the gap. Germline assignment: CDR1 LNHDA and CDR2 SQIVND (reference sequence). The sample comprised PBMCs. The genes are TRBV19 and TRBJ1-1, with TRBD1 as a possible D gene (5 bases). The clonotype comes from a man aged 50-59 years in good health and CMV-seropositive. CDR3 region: CASRGRGEDTEAFF. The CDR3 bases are TGTGCCAGTAGAGGGAGGGGAGAAGACACTGAAGCTTTCTTT.